Described below is a single T cell receptor (beta chain) sequence and its context. Its antigen remains unidentified. Compared with germline, one end of the junction differs, possibly owing to a read error. Assay used: immunoSEQ multiplex PCR; TCRdb lists only in-frame clones, some missing. The repertoire holds about 24,000 clones, with around three quarters as singletons. As to time point: week 11, during vaccination. The study gave 300 ug of mutant IDH1 20-mer peptide per vaccine dose, with topical imiquimod. These data originate in a study of a mutant IDH1 vaccine in newly diagnosed glioma. This sequence was found in a middle-aged man with glioma. Sequenced material: PBMCs, taken from a glioma patient whose treatment included an IDH1 peptide vaccine.

The CDR3 bases are TGCGCCAGCAGCTTGGCGGGACTAGCGGGAGTCTACGATGAGCAGTTCTTC. This translates into CASSLAGLAGVYDEQFF. The V call is TRBV5-1, the J call TRBJ2-1; 14 positions match TRBD2. The CDR3 extends over 17 amino acids. Looked up from germline, CDR1 is SGHRS and CDR2 is YFSETQ.